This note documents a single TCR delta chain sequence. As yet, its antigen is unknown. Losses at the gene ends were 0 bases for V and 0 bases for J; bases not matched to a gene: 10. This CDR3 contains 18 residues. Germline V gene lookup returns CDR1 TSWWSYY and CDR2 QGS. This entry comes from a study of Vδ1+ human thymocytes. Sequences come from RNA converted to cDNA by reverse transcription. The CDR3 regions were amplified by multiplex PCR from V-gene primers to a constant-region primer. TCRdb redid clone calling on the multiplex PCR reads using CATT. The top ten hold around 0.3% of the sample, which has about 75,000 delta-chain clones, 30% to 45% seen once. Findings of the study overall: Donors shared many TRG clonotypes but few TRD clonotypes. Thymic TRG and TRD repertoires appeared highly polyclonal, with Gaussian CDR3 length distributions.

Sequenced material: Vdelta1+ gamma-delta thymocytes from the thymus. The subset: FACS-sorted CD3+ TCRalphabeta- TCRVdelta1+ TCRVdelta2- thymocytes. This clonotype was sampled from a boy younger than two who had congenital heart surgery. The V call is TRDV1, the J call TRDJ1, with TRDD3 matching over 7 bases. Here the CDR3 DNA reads TGTGCTCTTGGGGAACTCTTTATATCCTGGGGGTACACCGATAAACTCATCTTT. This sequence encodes CALGELFISWGYTDKLIF.